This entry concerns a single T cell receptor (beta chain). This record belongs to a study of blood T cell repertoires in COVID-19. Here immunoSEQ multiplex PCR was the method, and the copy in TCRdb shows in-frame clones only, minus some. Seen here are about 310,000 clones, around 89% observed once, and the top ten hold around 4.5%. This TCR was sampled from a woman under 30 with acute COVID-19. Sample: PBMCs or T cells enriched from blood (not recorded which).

CDR3 loop: CASSLRMQRLGDEAFF. CDR3 coding DNA: TGCGCCAGCAGCTTGAGAATGCAACGCCTTGGAGATGAAGCTTTCTTT. This chain joins TRBV5-1 and TRBJ1-1; unclear D gene. V dropped 1 base and J dropped 7 bases, with 20 bases sitting between them. Germline V gene sequence: CDR1 SGHRS, CDR2 YFSETQ. The CDR3 has 16 residues.